The rows below give T cell receptor beta chains drawn from one sample of a study of shared clonotypes between healthy human individuals. Clones were sequenced by immunoSEQ multiplex PCR, and TCRdb holds only the in-frame ones, with some missing. The table has approximately 1,000,000 clones, roughly 77% seen once. The sample was memory CD4+ T cells from PBMCs. The source of these receptors is a man aged 18-30 years in good health. Some clones in this sample may be carry-over from other donors' samples. Each CDR3 is given with its conserved first and last residue.

>TRBV4-1
CASSRGLAGGPYNEQFF
>TRBV15
CATSRGGNEKLFF
>TRBV11-3
CASSLGLAGGAYNEQFF
>TRBV7-2
CASSLDEGEKLFF
>TRBV5-5
CASRRTDGNTIYF
>TRBV29-1
CSVGTSGPSEQFF
>TRBV30
CAWSVRGDRTYF
>TRBV28
CASSFGQGPEAFF
>TRBV27
CASSPGQNTEAFF
>TRBV7-9
CASSWTSGYYNEQFF
>TRBV18
CASSSSTDTQYF
>TRBV5-5
CASSSHGDQPQHF
>TRBV6-4
CASRGSRDEQYF
>TRBV18
CASSQGTYYEQYF
>TRBV5-4
CASSLSSGNFNEQFF
>TRBV18
CASSLGQGSPEAFF
>TRBV28
CASSHAEGSGSGNTIYF
>TRBV2
CASSVVRSNQPQHF
>TRBV19
CASSIRLALDNEQFF
>TRBV5-1
CASSLEGGKDTQYF